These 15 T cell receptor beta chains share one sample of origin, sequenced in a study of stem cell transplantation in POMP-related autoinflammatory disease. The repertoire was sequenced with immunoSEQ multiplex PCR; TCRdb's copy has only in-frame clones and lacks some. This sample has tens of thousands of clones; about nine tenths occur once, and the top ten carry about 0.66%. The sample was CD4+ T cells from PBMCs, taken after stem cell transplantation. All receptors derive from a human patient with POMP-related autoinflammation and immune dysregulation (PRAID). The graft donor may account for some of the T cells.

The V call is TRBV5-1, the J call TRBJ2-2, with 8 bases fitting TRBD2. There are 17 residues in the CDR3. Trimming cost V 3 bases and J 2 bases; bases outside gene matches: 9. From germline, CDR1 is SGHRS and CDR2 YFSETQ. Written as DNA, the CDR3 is TGCGCCAGCAGCTCAGCTGCGGGAGGAGGAAACACCGGGGAGCTGTTTTTT. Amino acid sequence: CASSSAAGGGNTGELFF.

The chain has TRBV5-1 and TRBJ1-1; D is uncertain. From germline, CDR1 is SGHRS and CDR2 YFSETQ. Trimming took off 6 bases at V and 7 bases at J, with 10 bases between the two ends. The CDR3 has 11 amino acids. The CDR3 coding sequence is TGCGCCAGCAATGGCGAATTTGAAGCTTTCTTT. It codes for CASNGEFEAFF.

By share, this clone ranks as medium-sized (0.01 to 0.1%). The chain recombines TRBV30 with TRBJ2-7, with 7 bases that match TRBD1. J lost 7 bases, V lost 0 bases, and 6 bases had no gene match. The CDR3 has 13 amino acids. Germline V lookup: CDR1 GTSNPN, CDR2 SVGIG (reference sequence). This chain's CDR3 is CAWSVVTGREQYF. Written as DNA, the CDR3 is TGTGCCTGGAGTGTCGTGACAGGGCGGGAGCAGTACTTC.

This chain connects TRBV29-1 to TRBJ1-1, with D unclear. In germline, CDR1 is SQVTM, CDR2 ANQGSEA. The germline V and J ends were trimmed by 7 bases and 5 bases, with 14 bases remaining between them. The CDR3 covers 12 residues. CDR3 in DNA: TGCAGCGGACTACAAGAAGGGACTGAAGCTTTCTTT. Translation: CSGLQEGTEAFF.

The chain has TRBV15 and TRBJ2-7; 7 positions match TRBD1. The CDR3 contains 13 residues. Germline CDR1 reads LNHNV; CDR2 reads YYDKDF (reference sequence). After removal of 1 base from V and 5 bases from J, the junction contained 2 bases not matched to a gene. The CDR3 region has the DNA TGTGCCACCAGCAGAGGTGACAGGGACGAGCAGTACTTC. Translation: CATSRGDRDEQYF.

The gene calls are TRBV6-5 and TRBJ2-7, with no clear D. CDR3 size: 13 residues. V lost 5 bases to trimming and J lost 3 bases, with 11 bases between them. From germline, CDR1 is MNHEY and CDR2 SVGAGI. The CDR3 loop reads CASSHGPDYEQYF. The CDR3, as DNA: TGTGCCAGCAGTCACGGACCTGACTACGAGCAGTACTTC.

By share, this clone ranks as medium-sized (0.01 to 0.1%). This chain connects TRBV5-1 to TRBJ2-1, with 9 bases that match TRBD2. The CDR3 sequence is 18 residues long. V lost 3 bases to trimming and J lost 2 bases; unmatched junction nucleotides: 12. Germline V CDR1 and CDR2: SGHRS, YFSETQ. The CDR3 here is CASSSGLAGNKAYNEQFF. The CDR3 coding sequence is TGCGCCAGCAGCTCGGGTCTAGCGGGGAACAAGGCCTACAATGAGCAGTTCTTC.

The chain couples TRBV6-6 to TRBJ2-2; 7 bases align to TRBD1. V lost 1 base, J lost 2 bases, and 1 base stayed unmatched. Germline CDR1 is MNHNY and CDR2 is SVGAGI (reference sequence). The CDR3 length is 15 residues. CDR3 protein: CASSYWDSNTGELFF. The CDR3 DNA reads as TGTGCCAGCAGTTACTGGGACAGCAACACCGGGGAGCTGTTTTTT.

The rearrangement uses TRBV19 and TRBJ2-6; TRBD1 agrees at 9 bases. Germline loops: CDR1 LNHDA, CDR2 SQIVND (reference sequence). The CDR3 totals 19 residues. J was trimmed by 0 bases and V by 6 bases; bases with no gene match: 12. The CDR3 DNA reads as TGTGCCAGTAGCATTAACCCACAGGGGGCGAGCTCTGGGGCCAACGTCCTGACTTTC. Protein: CASSINPQGASSGANVLTF.

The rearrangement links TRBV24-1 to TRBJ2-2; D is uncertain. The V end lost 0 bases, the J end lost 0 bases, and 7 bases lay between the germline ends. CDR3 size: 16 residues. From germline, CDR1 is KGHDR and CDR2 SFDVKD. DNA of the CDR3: TGTGCCACCAGTGATTTGGACGGCCCGAACACCGGGGAGCTGTTTTTT. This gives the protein CATSDLDGPNTGELFF.

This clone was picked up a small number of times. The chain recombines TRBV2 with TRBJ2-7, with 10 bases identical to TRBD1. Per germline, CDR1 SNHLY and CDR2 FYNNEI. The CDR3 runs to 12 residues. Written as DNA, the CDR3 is TGTGCCAGCAGCCCCCGGGACAGGGGTTCTGACGTC. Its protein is CASSPRDRGSDV.

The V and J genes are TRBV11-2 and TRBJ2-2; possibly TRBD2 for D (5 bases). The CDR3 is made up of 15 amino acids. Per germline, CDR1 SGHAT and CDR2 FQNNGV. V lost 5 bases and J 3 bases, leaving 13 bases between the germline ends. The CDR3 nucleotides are TGTGCCAGCAGCCTCCTTCTAGCCCACACCGGGGAGCTGTTTTTT. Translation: CASSLLLAHTGELFF. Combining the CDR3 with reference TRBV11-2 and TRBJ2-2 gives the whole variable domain EAGVAQSPRYKIIEKRQSVAFWCNPISGHATLYWYQQILGQGPKLLIQFQNNGVVDDSQLPKDRFSAERLKGVDSTLKIQPAKLEDSAVYLCASSLLLAHTGELFFGEGSRLTVL.

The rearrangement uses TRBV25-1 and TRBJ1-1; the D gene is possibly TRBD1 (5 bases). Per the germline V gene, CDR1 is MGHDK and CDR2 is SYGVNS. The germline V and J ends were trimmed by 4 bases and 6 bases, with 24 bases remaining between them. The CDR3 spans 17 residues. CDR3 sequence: CASSVVRYWGLASEAFF. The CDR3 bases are TGTGCCAGCAGTGTCGTTCGGTACTGGGGCCTAGCCTCTGAAGCTTTCTTT.

For the CDR3, the DNA is TGTGCCAGCAGCTCGGGGGTCTGGGCCCTAAATTCACCCCTCCACTTT. Protein: CASSSGVWALNSPLHF. V gene TRBV5-6 combines with J gene TRBJ1-6, with a weak D call TRBD1 (5 bases). Trimming removed 3 bases from V and 7 bases from J, with 17 bases in between. The CDR3 extends over 16 amino acids. CDR1 is SGHDT, CDR2 YYEEEE, per germline.

DNA of the CDR3: TGTGCCAGCAGTTACGGGGGGCCTTCCTACAATGAGCAGTTCTTC. Translating it yields CASSYGGPSYNEQFF. This chain connects TRBV6-6 to TRBJ2-1; possibly TRBD1 or TRBD2 for D (6 bases each). Trimming took off 2 bases at V and 1 base at J, with 9 bases between the two ends. The germline V gene encodes CDR1 MNHNY and CDR2 SVGAGI (reference sequence). This CDR3 contains 15 residues.